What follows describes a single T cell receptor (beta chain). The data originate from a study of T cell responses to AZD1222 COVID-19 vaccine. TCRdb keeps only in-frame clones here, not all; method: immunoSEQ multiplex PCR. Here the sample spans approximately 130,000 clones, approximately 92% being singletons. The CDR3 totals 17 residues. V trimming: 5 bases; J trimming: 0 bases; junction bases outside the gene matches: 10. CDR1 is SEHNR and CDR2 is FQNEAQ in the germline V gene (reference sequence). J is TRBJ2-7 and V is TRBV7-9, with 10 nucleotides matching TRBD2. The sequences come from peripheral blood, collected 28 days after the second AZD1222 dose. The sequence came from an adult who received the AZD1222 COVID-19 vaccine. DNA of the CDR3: TGTGCCAGCAGCCTACCCCGGACTAGCGGAAGCTCCTACGAGCAGTACTTC. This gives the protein CASSLPRTSGSSYEQYF.